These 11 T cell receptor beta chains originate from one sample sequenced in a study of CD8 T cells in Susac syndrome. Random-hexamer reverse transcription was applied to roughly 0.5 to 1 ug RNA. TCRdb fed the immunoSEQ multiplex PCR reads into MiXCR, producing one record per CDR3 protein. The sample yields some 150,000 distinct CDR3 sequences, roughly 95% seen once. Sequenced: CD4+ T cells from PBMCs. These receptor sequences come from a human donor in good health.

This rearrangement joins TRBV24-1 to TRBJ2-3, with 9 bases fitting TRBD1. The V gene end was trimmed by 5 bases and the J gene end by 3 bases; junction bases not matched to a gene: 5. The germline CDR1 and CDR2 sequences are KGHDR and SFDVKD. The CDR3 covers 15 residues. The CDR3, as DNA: TGTGCCACCAGTGTGGGACAGGGTGGGACAGATACGCAGTATTTT. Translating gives CATSVGQGGTDTQYF.

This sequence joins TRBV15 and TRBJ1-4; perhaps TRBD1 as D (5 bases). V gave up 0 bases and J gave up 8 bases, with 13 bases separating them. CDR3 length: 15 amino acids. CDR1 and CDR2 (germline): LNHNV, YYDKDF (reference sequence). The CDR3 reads CATSRDQGLGEKLFF. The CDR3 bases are TGTGCCACCAGCAGAGATCAGGGCCTTGGAGAAAAACTGTTTTTT.

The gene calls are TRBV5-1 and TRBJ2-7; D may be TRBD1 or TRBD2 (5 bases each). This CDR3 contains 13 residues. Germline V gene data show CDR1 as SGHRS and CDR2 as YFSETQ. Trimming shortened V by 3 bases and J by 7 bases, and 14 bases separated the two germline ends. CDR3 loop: CASSYTTEGEQYF. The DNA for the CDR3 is TGCGCCAGCAGCTACACCACCGAGGGGGAGCAGTACTTC.

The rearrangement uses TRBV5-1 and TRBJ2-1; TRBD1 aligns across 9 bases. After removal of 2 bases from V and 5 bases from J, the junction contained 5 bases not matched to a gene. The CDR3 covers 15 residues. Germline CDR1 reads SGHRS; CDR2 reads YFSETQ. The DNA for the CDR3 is TGCGCCAGCAGCTTCCGGGACAGGGTCCACAATGAGCAGTTCTTC. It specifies CASSFRDRVHNEQFF.

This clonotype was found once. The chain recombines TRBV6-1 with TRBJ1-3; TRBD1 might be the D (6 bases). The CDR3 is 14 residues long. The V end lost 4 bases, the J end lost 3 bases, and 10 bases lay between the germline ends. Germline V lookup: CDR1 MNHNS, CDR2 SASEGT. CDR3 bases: TGTGCCAGCAGTGCCGGGACACGTGGAAACACCATATATTTT. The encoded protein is CASSAGTRGNTIYF.

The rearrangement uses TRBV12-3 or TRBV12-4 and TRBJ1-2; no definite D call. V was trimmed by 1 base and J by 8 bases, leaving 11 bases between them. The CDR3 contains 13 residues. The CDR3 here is CASSLVERSGYTF. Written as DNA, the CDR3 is TGTGCCAGCAGTTTAGTAGAGAGGTCCGGCTACACCTTC.

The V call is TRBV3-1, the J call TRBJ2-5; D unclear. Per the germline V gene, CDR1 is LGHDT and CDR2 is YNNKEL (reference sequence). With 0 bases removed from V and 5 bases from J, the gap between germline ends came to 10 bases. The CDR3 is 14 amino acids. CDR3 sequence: CASSQDVGGETQYF. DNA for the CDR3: TGTGCCAGCAGCCAAGATGTCGGTGGGGAGACCCAGTACTTC.

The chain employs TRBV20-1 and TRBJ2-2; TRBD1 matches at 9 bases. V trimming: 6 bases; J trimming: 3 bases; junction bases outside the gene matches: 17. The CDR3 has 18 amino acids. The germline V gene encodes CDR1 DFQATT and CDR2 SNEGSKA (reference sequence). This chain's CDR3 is CSASPGTGWGSDTGELFF. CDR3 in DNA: TGCAGTGCGTCCCCGGGGACAGGGTGGGGTTCCGACACCGGGGAGCTGTTTTTT.

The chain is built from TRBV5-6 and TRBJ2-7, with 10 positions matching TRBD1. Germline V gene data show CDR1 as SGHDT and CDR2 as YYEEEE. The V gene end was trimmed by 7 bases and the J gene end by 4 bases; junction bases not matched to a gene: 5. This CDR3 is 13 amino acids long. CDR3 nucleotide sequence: TGTGCCAGCCGCCGGACAGGGGGATACGAGCAGTACTTC. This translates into CASRRTGGYEQYF.

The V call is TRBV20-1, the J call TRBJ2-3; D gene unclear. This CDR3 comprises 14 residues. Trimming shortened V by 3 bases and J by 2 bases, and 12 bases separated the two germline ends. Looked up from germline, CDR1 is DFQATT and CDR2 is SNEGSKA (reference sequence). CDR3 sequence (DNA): TGCAGTGCTAGCTCGGTTGGATACACAGATACGCAGTATTTT. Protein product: CSASSVGYTDTQYF.

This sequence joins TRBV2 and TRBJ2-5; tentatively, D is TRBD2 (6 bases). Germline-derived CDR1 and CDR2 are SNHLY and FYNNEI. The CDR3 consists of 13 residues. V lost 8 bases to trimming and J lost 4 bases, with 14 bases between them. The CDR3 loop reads CASVSLEGETQYF. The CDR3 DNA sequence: TGTGCCAGCGTATCTTTGGAGGGAGAGACCCAGTACTTC. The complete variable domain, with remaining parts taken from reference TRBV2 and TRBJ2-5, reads EPEVTQTPSHQVTQMGQEVILRCVPISNHLYFYWYRQILGQKVEFLVSFYNNEISEKSEIFDDQFSVERPDGSNFTLKIRSTKLEDSAMYFCASVSLEGETQYFGPGTRLLVL.